This T cell receptor beta chain was recovered during a study of regulatory T cells in long-lasting Graves disease. Study results and limitations: Among persistent patients, a larger number of public clonotypes were shared (roughly 2,700) than among newly diagnosed patients (just over 950). Peripheral blood, not thyroid tissue, was the sole material studied. Favored usage of TRBV28, TRBJ1-2 and TRBJ2-5 was recorded in persistent disease.

The CDR3 runs to 16 residues. V shed 5 bases, J shed 6 bases, and the junction held 12 bases outside the gene matches. Germline V lookup: CDR1 SGHVS, CDR2 FQNEAQ. Time point noted: newly diagnosed GD, antithyroid drugs for less than 3 months. PBMC RNA was the source of the TCR library. iRepertoire HTBI primers and Arm-PCR of CDR3 regions built TCR beta libraries. A single record per CDR3 protein comes from TCRdb applying MiXCR to the multiplex PCR reads. The sample consists of around 480,000 distinct CDR3 sequences, about 16% of them appearing once. Note on this clonotype: No antigen is known for it.

These same records also appear under a second study, on T cells in Graves' hyperthyroidism and ophthalmopathy.

The clonotype comes from a woman aged 35-60 years with Graves disease. The chain joins TRBV7-8 to TRBJ2-1; TRBD1 agrees at 8 bases. Sequences were derived from peripheral blood mononuclear cells (PBMCs), sampled at new diagnosis, from a patient treated with antithyroid drugs. The CDR3, as DNA: TGTGCCAGCAGCCGAAAAAGGACAGGGAGAGGCAATGAGCAGTTCTTC. It is translated as CASSRKRTGRGNEQFF. Full variable domain (remainder filled in from reference TRBV7-8 and TRBJ2-1): GAGVSQSPRYKVAKRGQDVALRCDPISGHVSLFWYQQALGQGPEFLTYFQNEAQLDKSGLPSDRFFAERPEGSVSTLKIQRTQQEDSAVYLCASSRKRTGRGNEQFFGPGTRLTVL.